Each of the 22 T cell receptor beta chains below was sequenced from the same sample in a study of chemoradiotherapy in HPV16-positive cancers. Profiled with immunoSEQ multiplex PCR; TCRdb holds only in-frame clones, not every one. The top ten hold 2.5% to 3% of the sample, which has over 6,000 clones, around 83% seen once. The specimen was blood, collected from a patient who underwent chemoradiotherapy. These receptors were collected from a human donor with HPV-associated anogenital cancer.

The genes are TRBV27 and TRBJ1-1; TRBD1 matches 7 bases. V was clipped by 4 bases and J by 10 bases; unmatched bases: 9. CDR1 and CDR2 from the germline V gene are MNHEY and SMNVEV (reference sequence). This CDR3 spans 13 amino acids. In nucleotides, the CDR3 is TGTGCCAGCAGTTCGACACTCCCAGGGGGAGCTTTCTTT. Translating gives CASSSTLPGGAFF.

CDR3 in amino acids: CASRLQGTSGNTIYF. CDR3 in DNA: TGTGCCAGCAGACTACAGGGGACCTCTGGAAACACCATATATTTT. The chain is built from TRBV6-5 and TRBJ1-3; 7 bases map to TRBD1. After removal of 6 bases from V and 0 bases from J, the junction contained 5 bases not matched to a gene. From germline, CDR1 is MNHEY and CDR2 SVGAGI. CDR3 length: 15 amino acids.

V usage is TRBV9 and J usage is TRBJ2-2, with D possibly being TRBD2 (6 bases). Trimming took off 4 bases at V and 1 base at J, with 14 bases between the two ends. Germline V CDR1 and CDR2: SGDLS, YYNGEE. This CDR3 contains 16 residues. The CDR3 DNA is TGTGCCAGCAGCCCTAGGTGGCGGGGGAACACCGGGGAGCTGTTTTTT. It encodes CASSPRWRGNTGELFF.

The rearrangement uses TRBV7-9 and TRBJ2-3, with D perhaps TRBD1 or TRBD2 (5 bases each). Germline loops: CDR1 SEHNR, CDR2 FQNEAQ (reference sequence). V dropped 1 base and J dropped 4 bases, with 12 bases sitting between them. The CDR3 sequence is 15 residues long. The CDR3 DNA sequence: TGTGCCAGCAGCTTAGTCGGGGCGGCTCCAGATACGCAGTATTTT. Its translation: CASSLVGAAPDTQYF. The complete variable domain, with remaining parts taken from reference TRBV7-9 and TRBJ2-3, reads DTGVSQNPRHKITKRGQNVTFRCDPISEHNRLYWYRQTLGQGPEFLTYFQNEAQLEKSRLLSDRFSAERPKGSFSTLEIQRTEQGDSAMYLCASSLVGAAPDTQYFGPGTRLTVL.

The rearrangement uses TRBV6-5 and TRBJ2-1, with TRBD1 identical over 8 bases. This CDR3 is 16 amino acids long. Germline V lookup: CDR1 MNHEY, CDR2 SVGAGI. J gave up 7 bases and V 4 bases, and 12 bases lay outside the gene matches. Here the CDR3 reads CASSWRTGMGVNEQFF. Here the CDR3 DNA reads TGTGCCAGCAGTTGGAGGACAGGGATGGGGGTGAATGAGCAGTTCTTC.

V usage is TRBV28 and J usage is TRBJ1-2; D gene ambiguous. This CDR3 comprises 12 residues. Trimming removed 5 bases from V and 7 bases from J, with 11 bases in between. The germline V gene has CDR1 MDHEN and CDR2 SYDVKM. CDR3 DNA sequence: TGTGCCAGCAGTAGCGGTTCGAGTGGCTACACCTTC. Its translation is CASSSGSSGYTF.

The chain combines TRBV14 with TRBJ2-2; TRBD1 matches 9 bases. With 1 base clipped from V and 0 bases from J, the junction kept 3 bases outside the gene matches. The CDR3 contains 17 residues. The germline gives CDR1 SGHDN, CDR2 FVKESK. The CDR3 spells CASSQGGTGTNTGELFF. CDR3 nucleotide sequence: TGTGCCAGCAGCCAAGGGGGGACAGGGACGAACACCGGGGAGCTGTTTTTT. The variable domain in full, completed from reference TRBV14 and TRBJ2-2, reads EAGVTQFPSHSVIEKGQTVTLRCDPISGHDNLYWYRRVMGKEIKFLLHFVKESKQDESGMPNNRFLAERTGGTYSTLKVQPAELEDSGVYFCASSQGGTGTNTGELFFGEGSRLTVL.

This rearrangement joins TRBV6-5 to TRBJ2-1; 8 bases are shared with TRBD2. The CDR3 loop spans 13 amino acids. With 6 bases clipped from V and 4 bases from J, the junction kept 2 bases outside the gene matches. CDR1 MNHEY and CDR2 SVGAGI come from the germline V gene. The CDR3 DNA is TGTGCCAGCAGGGGACTAGGGTACAATGAGCAGTTCTTC. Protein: CASRGLGYNEQFF.

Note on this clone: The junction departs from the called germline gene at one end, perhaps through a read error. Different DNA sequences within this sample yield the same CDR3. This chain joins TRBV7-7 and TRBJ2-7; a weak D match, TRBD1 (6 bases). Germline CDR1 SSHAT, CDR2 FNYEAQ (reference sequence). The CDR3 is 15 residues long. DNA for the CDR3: TGTGCTAGCAGCTTAGGCCAGGGGCCCACCTACGAGCAGTACTTC. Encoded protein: CASSLGQGPTYEQYF. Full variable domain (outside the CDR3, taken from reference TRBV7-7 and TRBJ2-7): GAGVSQSPRYKVTKRGQDVTLRCDPISSHATLYWYQQALGQGPEFLTYFNYEAQPDKSGLPSDRFSAERPEGSISTLTIQRTEQRDSAMYRCASSLGQGPTYEQYFGPGTRLTVT.

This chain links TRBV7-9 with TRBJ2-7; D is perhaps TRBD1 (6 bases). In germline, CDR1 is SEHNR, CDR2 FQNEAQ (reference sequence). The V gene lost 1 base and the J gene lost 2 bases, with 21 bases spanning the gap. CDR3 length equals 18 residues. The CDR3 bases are TGTGCCAGCAGCTTAGAACATTTAACAGGGTCCAACACCTACGAGCAGTACTTC. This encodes CASSLEHLTGSNTYEQYF. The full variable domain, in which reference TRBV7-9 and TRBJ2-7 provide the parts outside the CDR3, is DTGVSQNPRHKITKRGQNVTFRCDPISEHNRLYWYRQTLGQGPEFLTYFQNEAQLEKSRLLSDRFSAERPKGSFSTLEIQRTEQGDSAMYLCASSLEHLTGSNTYEQYFGPGTRLTVT.

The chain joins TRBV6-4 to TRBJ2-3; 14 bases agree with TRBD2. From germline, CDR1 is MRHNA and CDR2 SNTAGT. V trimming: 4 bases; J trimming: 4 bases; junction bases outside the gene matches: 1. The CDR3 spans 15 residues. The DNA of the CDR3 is TGTGCCAGCAGTGGACTAGCGGGGGGGCCAGATACGCAGTATTTT. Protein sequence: CASSGLAGGPDTQYF.

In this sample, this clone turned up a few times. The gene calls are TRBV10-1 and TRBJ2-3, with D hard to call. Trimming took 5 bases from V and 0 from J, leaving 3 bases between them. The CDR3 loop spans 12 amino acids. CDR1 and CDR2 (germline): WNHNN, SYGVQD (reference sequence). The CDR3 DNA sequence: TGCGCCAGCAGTTTCAGCACAGATACGCAGTATTTT. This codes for CASSFSTDTQYF.

In nucleotides, the CDR3 is TGTGCCAGCAGCGTAGGCTCGACAGGCAATCCCAGGGAGCTGTTTTTT. It is translated as CASSVGSTGNPRELFF. This chain uses TRBV7-9 with TRBJ2-2; TRBD1 might be the D (6 bases). CDR3 length: 16 residues. The V gene lost 5 bases and the J gene lost 9 bases, with 22 bases spanning the gap. Germline CDR1 is SEHNR and CDR2 is FQNEAQ (reference sequence).

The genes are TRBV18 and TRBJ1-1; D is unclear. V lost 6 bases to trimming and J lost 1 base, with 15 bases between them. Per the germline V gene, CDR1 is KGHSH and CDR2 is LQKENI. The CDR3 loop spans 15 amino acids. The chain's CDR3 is CASSLTWGENTEAFF. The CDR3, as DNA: TGTGCCAGCTCTCTTACCTGGGGTGAGAACACTGAAGCTTTCTTT.

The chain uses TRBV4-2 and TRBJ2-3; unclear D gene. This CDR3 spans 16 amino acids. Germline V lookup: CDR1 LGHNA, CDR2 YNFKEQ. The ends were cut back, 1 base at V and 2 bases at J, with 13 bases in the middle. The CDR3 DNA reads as TGTGCCAGCAGCCAAGTTCTAAATACTCTCACAGATACGCAGTATTTT. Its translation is CASSQVLNTLTDTQYF.

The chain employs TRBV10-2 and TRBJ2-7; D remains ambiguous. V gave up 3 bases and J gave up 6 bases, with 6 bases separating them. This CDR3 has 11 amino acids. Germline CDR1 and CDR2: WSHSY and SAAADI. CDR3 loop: CASSEGLEQYF. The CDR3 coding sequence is TGCGCCAGCAGTGAAGGCCTCGAGCAGTACTTC.

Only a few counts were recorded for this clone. CDR3 sequence reads: CASSPQGAGNTIYF. Written as DNA, the CDR3 is TGTGCCAGCAGCCCTCAGGGAGCAGGAAACACCATATATTTT. The V call is TRBV7-8, the J call TRBJ1-3; tentatively, D is TRBD1 (5 bases). CDR1 and CDR2 (germline): SGHVS, FQNEAQ. The CDR3 runs 14 residues. The V end lost 5 bases, the J end lost 4 bases, and 12 bases lay between the germline ends. The full variable domain, rest sourced from reference TRBV7-8 and TRBJ1-3, is GAGVSQSPRYKVAKRGQDVALRCDPISGHVSLFWYQQALGQGPEFLTYFQNEAQLDKSGLPSDRFFAERPEGSVSTLKIQRTQQEDSAVYLCASSPQGAGNTIYFGEGSWLTVV.

The CDR3 sequence: CASRPGEAGYTF. In DNA, the CDR3 is TGCGCCAGCCGACCAGGGGAAGCTGGCTACACCTTC. This chain links TRBV5-1 with TRBJ1-2; D may be TRBD1 (6 bases). The CDR3 has 12 amino acids. The V end was cut by 7 bases, the J end by 7 bases, with 14 bases between. CDR1 and CDR2 (germline): SGHRS, YFSETQ.

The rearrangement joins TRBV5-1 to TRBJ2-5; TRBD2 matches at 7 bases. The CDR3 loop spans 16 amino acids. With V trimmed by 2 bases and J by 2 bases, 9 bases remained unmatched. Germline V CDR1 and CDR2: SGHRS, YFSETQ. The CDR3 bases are TGCGCCAGCAGCTTACCTAGCGGAGGCCTTCAAGAGACCCAGTACTTC. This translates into CASSLPSGGLQETQYF.

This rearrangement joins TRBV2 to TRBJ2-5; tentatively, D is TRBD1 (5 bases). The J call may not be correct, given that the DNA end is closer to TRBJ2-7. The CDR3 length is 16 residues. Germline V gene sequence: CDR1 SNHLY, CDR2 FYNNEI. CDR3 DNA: TGTGCCAGCAGTGAAAGGGTGGCAGGGCGTAATGTCGAGCAGTACTTC. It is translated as CASSERVAGRNVEQYF.

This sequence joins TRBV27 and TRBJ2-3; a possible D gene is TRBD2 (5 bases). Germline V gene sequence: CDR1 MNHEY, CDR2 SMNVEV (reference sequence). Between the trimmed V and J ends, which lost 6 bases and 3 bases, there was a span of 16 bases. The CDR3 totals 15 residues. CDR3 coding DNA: TGTGCCAGCAGCCCCACTCGGGGTGTTACAGATACGCAGTATTTT. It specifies CASSPTRGVTDTQYF.

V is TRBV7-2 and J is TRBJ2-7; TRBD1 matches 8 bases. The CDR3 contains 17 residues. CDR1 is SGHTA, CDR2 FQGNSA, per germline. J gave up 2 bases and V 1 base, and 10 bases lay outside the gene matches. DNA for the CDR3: TGTGCCAGCAGCTTAGAGTCTCGGGACAGGCAACCCTACGAGCAGTACTTC. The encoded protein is CASSLESRDRQPYEQYF. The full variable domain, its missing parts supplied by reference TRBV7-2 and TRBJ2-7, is GAGVSQSPSNKVTEKGKDVELRCDPISGHTALYWYRQSLGQGLEFLIYFQGNSAPDKSGLPSDRFSAERTGGSVSTLTIQRTQQEDSAVYLCASSLESRDRQPYEQYFGPGTRLTVT.